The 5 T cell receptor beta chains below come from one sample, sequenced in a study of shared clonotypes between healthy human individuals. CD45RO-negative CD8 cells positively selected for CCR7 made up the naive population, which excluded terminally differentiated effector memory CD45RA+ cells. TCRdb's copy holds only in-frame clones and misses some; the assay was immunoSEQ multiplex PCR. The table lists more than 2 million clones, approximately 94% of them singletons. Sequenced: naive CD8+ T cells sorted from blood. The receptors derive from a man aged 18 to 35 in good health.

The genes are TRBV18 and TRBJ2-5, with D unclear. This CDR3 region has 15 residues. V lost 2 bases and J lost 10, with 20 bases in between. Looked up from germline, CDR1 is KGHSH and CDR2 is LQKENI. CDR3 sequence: CASSPLIEEKSDQYF. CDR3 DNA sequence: TGTGCCAGCTCACCATTGATAGAGGAGAAAAGTGACCAGTACTTC.

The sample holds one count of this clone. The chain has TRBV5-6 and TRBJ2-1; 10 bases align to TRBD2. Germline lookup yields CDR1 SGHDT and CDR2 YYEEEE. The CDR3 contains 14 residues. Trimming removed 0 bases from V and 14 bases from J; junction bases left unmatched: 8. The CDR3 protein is CASSLELAGAPEFF. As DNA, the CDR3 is TGTGCCAGCAGCTTGGAGCTAGCGGGAGCCCCTGAGTTCTTC.

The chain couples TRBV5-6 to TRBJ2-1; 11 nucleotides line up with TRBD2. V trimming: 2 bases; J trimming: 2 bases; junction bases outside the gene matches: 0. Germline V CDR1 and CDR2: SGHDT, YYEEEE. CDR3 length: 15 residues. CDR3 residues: CASSFSGGAYNEQFF. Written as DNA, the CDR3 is TGTGCCAGCAGCTTTAGCGGGGGGGCCTACAATGAGCAGTTCTTC.

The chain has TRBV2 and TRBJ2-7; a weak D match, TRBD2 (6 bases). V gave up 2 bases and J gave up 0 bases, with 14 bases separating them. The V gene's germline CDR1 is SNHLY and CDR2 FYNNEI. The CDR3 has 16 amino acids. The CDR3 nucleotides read TGTGCCAGCAGTGAATCTATCGGGGGTGACTCCTACGAGCAGTACTTC. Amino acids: CASSESIGGDSYEQYF.

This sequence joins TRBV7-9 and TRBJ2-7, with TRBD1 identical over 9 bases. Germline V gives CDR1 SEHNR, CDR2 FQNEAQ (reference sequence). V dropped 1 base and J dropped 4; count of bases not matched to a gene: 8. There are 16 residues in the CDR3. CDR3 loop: CASSLVRDRVIYEQYF. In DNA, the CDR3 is TGTGCCAGCAGCTTAGTCAGGGACAGGGTAATTTACGAGCAGTACTTC.